Here is one T cell receptor beta chain with its context. Which antigen it targets is not known. Base quality data are lacking; no much larger clone is found one base away. This entry is derived from a study of cytomegalovirus exposure and HLA in healthy donors (dated by TCRdb to 2016 to 2017). Regarding the research as a whole: According to a later analysis, one platform produced both the roughly 120 validation repertoires and the approximately 600 repertoires of the first cohort. High-throughput TCR immunosequencing, statistical association of individual TCRs with disease status, and machine learning were combined to predict cytomegalovirus infection status. The study aimed to test whether cataloging public T cell receptors could reveal signatures of past pathogen exposure. Besides the first cohort of roughly 700 subjects, a separate validation cohort made up of 95 to 150 different subjects was used.

Libraries were constructed by the immunoSEQ multiplex PCR assay. The paper's data handling went like this. A statistical classification framework was built for diagnosing cytomegalovirus status from the catalog of TCR beta chain sequences. In its TCRdb copy, this immuneACCESS table keeps in-frame sequences only and misses some clones. Where compared with another copy, unresolved V genes explain less than half of these, and the others have no known cause. From that table come the V and J calls and clone size; the DNA was used to work out D and trimming. Recorded for this sample are some 110,000 clones; around 86% of them occurred a single time. Of the sample, approximately 4.9% falls within the top ten clones. From the cysteine through the phenylalanine, the CDR3 covers 14 amino acids. Solely the CDR3 DNA is kept, with 42 bases framed from the first base. The germline V and J ends show losses of 4 bases and 0 bases respectively, and no gene match explains 1 base of the junction. The germline V gene yields SNHLY for CDR1 and FYNNEI for CDR2.

General findings and caveats noted by the study authors: It was suggested by the authors that the approach could potentially be generalized to other disease states and immunological phenotypes. A few of the identified cytomegalovirus-associated TCR beta chains were confirmed in vitro to be specific for cytomegalovirus antigens. In the study, approximately 150 TCR beta chains were listed as associated with cytomegalovirus. Subsequent analysis determined that TCRs grouped into clusters in the first cohort also showed a tendency toward co-occurrence across the 130 or so validation repertoires, and 85% to 95% of cluster scores exceeded 0. Most TCR sequences were observed very rarely across donors, whereas some public TCRs were present in many individuals. The classifier was reported to diagnose cytomegalovirus status with high specificity and sensitivity in both the original cohort and the validation cohort. A later analysis had no HLA typing for the validation cohort, so co-occurrence there was scored across all 130 or so repertoires.

The donors belonged to the validation cohort of about 120 subjects, which was separate from the roughly 700-subject first cohort. Recombination connected TRBV2 to TRBJ1-2; TRBD1 agrees with 8 junctional bases. The sequencing sample was made of PBMCs. The sequence derives from a man aged 18 to 29 in good health and CMV-seronegative. The nucleotide sequence is given as TGTGCCAGCAGTGGGGGACAGGCTAACTATGGCTACACCTTC. Protein translation: CASSGGQANYGYTF.